The clone carrying this TCR beta chain showed up just once. The data derive from a study of blood T cell repertoires in COVID-19. Profiling relied on immunoSEQ multiplex PCR, and the TCRdb table lists in-frame clones only, not all of them. The sample has 310,000 or so clones, roughly nine tenths seen once. The CDR3 covers 15 residues. Per the germline V gene, CDR1 is SGHRS and CDR2 is YFSETQ. The V and J ends lost 4 bases and 3 bases, in that order; junction bases with no gene match: 5. The sample was PBMCs or T cells enriched from blood (not recorded which). The clonotype originates from a woman in her forties who had recovered from COVID-19. The V call is TRBV5-1, the J call TRBJ2-3; 10 bases are a match to TRBD1. The CDR3 coding sequence is TGCGCCAGCAGCAAGGGGACAGGGGTGACAGATACGCAGTATTTT. Its protein is CASSKGTGVTDTQYF.